This is a list of T cell receptor beta chains from one sample in a study of blood T cells in healthy people across ages. TCRdb fed the 5' RACE reads into MiXCR, producing one record per CDR3 protein. This table holds some 690,000 distinct CDR3 sequences, 22% found once. The sequenced material came from blood. The receptors shown here come from a man aged 70 or older in good health. The CDR3 runs from the conserved cysteine through the conserved F or W. Each record gives: J gene, V gene, clone size, D gene, CDR3 DNA, CDR3 protein. D genes are given only for firm matches. The size field is filled for only some rows; it gives once, few, many or a size class.

J: TRBJ2-7
V: TRBV7-2
size: .
D: .
DNA: TGTGCCAGCAGCTTAGCGCCCCCTTCGATTTCCAACTCCTACGAGCAGTACTTC
CDR3: CASSLAPPSISNSYEQYF

J: TRBJ1-5
V: TRBV12-3/TRBV12-4
size: few
D: .
DNA: TGTGCCAGCAGTTTACAGGGGACGCAGCCCCAGCATTTT
CDR3: CASSLQGTQPQHF

J: TRBJ2-2
V: TRBV11-2
size: many
D: TRBD1
DNA: TGTGCCAGCAGCTTAGACGCCAGGGGGCTGTACACCGGGGAGCTGTTTTTT
CDR3: CASSLDARGLYTGELFF

J: TRBJ2-5
V: TRBV13
size: .
D: TRBD2
DNA: TGTGCCAGCAGCCCGCTAGCGGAACTCGGGGCCCAGTACTTC
CDR3: CASSPLAELGAQYF

J: TRBJ2-3
V: TRBV20-1
size: .
D: TRBD2
DNA: TGCAGTGCCGACACGGGGGGGTCGACAGATACGCAGTATTTT
CDR3: CSADTGGSTDTQYF

J: TRBJ2-3
V: TRBV25-1
size: .
D: TRBD2
DNA: TGTGCCAGCGGACGAGACGAAGCGGGGTACACAGATACGCAGTATTTT
CDR3: CASGRDEAGYTDTQYF

J: TRBJ2-1
V: TRBV7-9
size: .
D: .
DNA: TGTGCCAGCAGCTTCCAGGCCGTGGGTAGCAATGAGCAGTTCTTC
CDR3: CASSFQAVGSNEQFF

J: TRBJ2-3
V: TRBV29-1
size: .
D: TRBD1
DNA: TGCAGCGTTGCCACAGGGGTTGGGGGCACAGATACGCAGTATTTT
CDR3: CSVATGVGGTDTQYF

J: TRBJ2-1
V: TRBV12-3/TRBV12-4
size: .
D: .
DNA: TGTGCCAGCAGTTTATTATTCTCCTACAATGAGCAGTTCTTC
CDR3: CASSLLFSYNEQFF

J: TRBJ2-3
V: TRBV27
size: few
D: TRBD2
DNA: TGTGCCAGCAGTTTCACTAGCGACCACATTGGCACAGATACGCAGTATTTT
CDR3: CASSFTSDHIGTDTQYF

J: TRBJ1-3
V: TRBV12-3/TRBV12-4
size: .
D: .
DNA: TGTGCCAGCAGCCCGACCTCTGGAAACACCATATATTTT
CDR3: CASSPTSGNTIYF

J: TRBJ1-1
V: TRBV7-2
size: once
D: TRBD1
DNA: TGTGCCAGCAGGACAGGGAGCGGCCGGGGCACTGAAGCTTTCTTT
CDR3: CASRTGSGRGTEAFF

J: TRBJ2-1
V: TRBV24-1
size: many
D: .
DNA: TGTGCCACCAGTGATTTGCCGGGAGTCAGGGATGAGCAGTTCTTC
CDR3: CATSDLPGVRDEQFF

J: TRBJ2-4
V: TRBV5-1
size: .
D: .
DNA: TGCGCCAGCAGCGCACCGGGGGTTAAAAACATTCAGTACTTC
CDR3: CASSAPGVKNIQYF

J: TRBJ1-1
V: TRBV7-9
size: .
D: .
DNA: TGTGCCAGCAGCTTTTTATACACTGGTACTGAAGCTTTCTTT
CDR3: CASSFLYTGTEAFF

J: TRBJ2-5
V: TRBV12-3/TRBV12-4
size: few
D: TRBD2
DNA: TGTGCCAGCACCTTAGCGGGAGGAGGGGAGACCCAGTACTTC
CDR3: CASTLAGGGETQYF

J: TRBJ2-2
V: TRBV29-1
size: .
D: .
DNA: TGCAGCGTTCGCGGACGCCAGAACACCGGGGAGCTGTTTTTT
CDR3: CSVRGRQNTGELFF

J: TRBJ2-1
V: TRBV21-1
size: .
D: .
DNA: TGTGCCAGCAGCAAAGAGGTTGGGCTACTAGCGGGGGATCGCAATGAGCAGTTCTTC
CDR3: CASSKEVGLLAGDRNEQFF

J: TRBJ2-1
V: TRBV24-1
size: .
D: TRBD1
DNA: TGTGCCACCAGTGAATACCGGGACAGCTACAATGAGCAGTTCTTC
CDR3: CATSEYRDSYNEQFF

J: TRBJ1-5
V: TRBV7-2
size: .
D: .
DNA: TGTGCCAGCAGCTCGTCGGGACGGAGCAACCAGCCCCAGCATTTT
CDR3: CASSSSGRSNQPQHF

J: TRBJ1-6
V: TRBV11-2
size: .
D: .
DNA: TGTGCCAGCAGCTCTCTAAAACGGGACGAATATAATTCACCCCTCCACTTT
CDR3: CASSSLKRDEYNSPLHF

J: TRBJ2-2
V: TRBV10-3
size: once
D: TRBD2
DNA: TGTGCCATCAGTGATCCGGGACTAGCGATCCCCCGGACCGGGGAGCTGTTTTTT
CDR3: CAISDPGLAIPRTGELFF

J: TRBJ1-1
V: TRBV20-1
size: few
D: TRBD1
DNA: TGCAGTGCTTCGGACAGGGCGGGTACTGAAGCTTTCTTT
CDR3: CSASDRAGTEAFF

J: TRBJ2-3
V: TRBV20-1
size: many
D: .
DNA: TGCAGTGCTAATCTTGCGGGCACAGATACGCAGTATTTT
CDR3: CSANLAGTDTQYF

J: TRBJ1-1
V: TRBV20-1
size: few
D: TRBD1
DNA: TGCAGTGCAACCCCCGGGACAGGGGTTCCTGAAGCTTTCTTT
CDR3: CSATPGTGVPEAFF

J: TRBJ2-5
V: TRBV20-1
size: few
D: TRBD2
DNA: TGCAGTGCCACGACTAGCGGGGGGGCCCAAGAGACCCAGTACTTC
CDR3: CSATTSGGAQETQYF

J: TRBJ2-2
V: TRBV19
size: .
D: TRBD2
DNA: TGTGCCAGTAGTGAGCGGGGTAACGGGGAGCTGTTTTTT
CDR3: CASSERGNGELFF

J: TRBJ1-5
V: TRBV30
size: many
D: .
DNA: TGTGCCTGGAGTAGAGAGGAGTATCAGCCCCAGCATTTT
CDR3: CAWSREEYQPQHF

J: TRBJ1-1
V: TRBV12-3/TRBV12-4
size: .
D: .
DNA: TGTGCCAGCAGGGGGGACTACGACGCTGAAGCTTTCTTT
CDR3: CASRGDYDAEAFF

J: TRBJ1-5
V: TRBV6-2/TRBV6-3
size: few
D: .
DNA: TGTGCCAGCAGTTCGGTCCAGGGGCGCAATCAGCCCCAGCATTTT
CDR3: CASSSVQGRNQPQHF

J: TRBJ1-5
V: TRBV19
size: .
D: TRBD1
DNA: TGTGCCAGTAGGACGGGGACAGCCTACAATCAGCCCCAGCATTTT
CDR3: CASRTGTAYNQPQHF

J: TRBJ1-1
V: TRBV6-6
size: .
D: .
DNA: TGTGCCAGCAGTTACTCGACACTTTTGAACACTGAAGCTTTCTTT
CDR3: CASSYSTLLNTEAFF

J: TRBJ2-3
V: TRBV5-1
size: once
D: .
DNA: TGCGCCAGCAGTGACCATAACAGGGTAGATACGCAGTATTTT
CDR3: CASSDHNRVDTQYF

J: TRBJ2-5
V: TRBV20-1
size: .
D: TRBD2
DNA: TGCAGTGCTAGTAAGCGGGGAATGCAAGAGACCCAGTACTTC
CDR3: CSASKRGMQETQYF